This T cell receptor beta chain was recovered during a study of beta chain features in type 1 diabetes (dated by TCRdb to 2016 to 2018). Notes on the research overall: Mean age, gender distribution, total cell number and subset yield did not differ between patients and healthy donors. A total of about 100 million sorted cells were examined across all samples, and RNA yield correlated strongly with the number of cells per subset. Regulatory and stem cell-like memory subsets were obtained from only 8 patients and about eight healthy donors, while naive and central memory subsets were obtained from all 28 donors. The study compared the TCRB repertoires of sorted circulating CD4+ T cell subsets in recently diagnosed type 1 diabetes patients with those in matched healthy donors.

This clone was seen a few times. Its antigen is currently not known. The input lacks base qualities; no much larger clone sits a single base away. In the same sample, other DNA sequences code for this CDR3. CDR1 and CDR2 were assigned from the germline V gene as KGHSH and LQKENI. V gives up 6 bases and J gives up 2 bases, and the segment between their germline ends measures 4 bases. Including the terminal cysteine and phenylalanine, the CDR3 comprises 11 residues. Just CDR3 DNA is preserved here, 33 bases in frame from base 1. The entire amount of isolated RNA was reverse transcribed using the High Capacity cDNA Reverse Transcription Kit, so the sequenced TCRB transcripts were expressed ones. Deep immunoSEQ sequencing was applied to naive, central memory and regulatory T cell samples, giving an average of around 4 million total reads per sample. After sorted cells were lysed in RLT buffer, RNA was extracted with DNase-treated RNeasy Micro or Mini kits, with the choice depending on cell number. To prevent cross-contamination, every cell subset was processed on its own, while patient and healthy donor samples were processed together. The immunoSEQ multiplex PCR was used to amplify TCRB sequences from cDNA, generating 87-bp fragments that spanned the CDR3 region. The amplicons were sequenced using the Illumina HiSeq platform. In the authors' own workflow: PCR bias was corrected computationally using synthetic template baselines, and reads within Hamming distance 2 were collapsed, with unmergeable singletons discarded. Reads were aligned to IMGT to assign V, D and J genes, CDR3 length, and insertions or deletions at six rearrangement sites. Clonotype counts were normalized to sorted cell number within each subset before computing true diversity and Gini coefficients with the tcR R package. The overlap coefficient, calculated on TCRB nucleotide sequences, was used to measure repertoire sharing. Out-of-frame TCRB sequences from naive cells were analyzed to stand in for the pre-selection repertoire. Here the immuneACCESS table is served through TCRdb, limited to in-frame sequences with V and J called. Missing clones are a known gap in these copies; in checked studies unresolved V genes cover under half, and the rest lacks a known reason. V and J calls and clone size are copied from that table; D and trimming were computed from the DNA. For this sample the table gives about 650,000 clones, of which around 12% were detected only once. Jointly, the top ten make up 0.095% to 0.15% of the sample.

Study-level results and caveats: Shorter templates might be favored by PCR, yet because patient and control samples were amplified and corrected together, any such skew would affect both groups equally. Naive, central memory and regulatory TCRB repertoires appeared to be more similar among patients than among healthy donors. HLA sub-analyses involved small numbers of individuals, so any influence of HLA type on TCRB rearrangement remained unresolved. At VDJ recombination sites, type 1 diabetes patients had fewer insertions and more deleted nucleotides, which implies abnormalities in thymic rearrangement. Because cDNA was sequenced instead of genomic DNA, activated cells with high expression could be over-represented, although the groups did not differ in activation or CD3 levels. In all four CD4+ subsets, TCRB CDR3 length was moderately but significantly shorter in type 1 diabetes patients.

From each donor, a single peripheral blood sample of around 120 mL on average was drawn into heparinised tubes. Using a panel that included CD45RO, CCR7, CD25, CD127, CD95 and CD27, naive, central memory, regulatory and stem cell-like memory CD4+ T cells were sorted on a BD FACSAria II. Every sorted population had a purity above 95%. PBMCs were isolated right away by Lymphoprep density gradient centrifugation and were stained directly, without culture. To minimize batch effects, samples were stained and sorted in pairs, one healthy donor with one patient per experiment. Recombination connected TRBV18 to TRBJ2-5; the D gene assignment is ambiguous. The source of this sequence is a man aged 25 to 45 with type 1 diabetes. Sequencing was done on a sample of naive CD4+ T cells from blood. The sample's cell subset or site label, in plain terms: true naive CD4+ T cells. The sequenced DNA is TGTGCCAGCTCGTCTCAAGAGACCCAGTACTTC. This translates into CASSSQETQYF.